This is a list of T cell receptor beta chains from one sample in a study of blood T cell repertoires in COVID-19. Data came from immunoSEQ multiplex PCR; TCRdb stores just in-frame clones and leaves some out. The top ten clones hold roughly a quarter of a sample with roughly 120,000 clones, 75% to 90% of them seen once. Sequencing was performed on peripheral blood. These receptors were collected from a man in his sixties or seventies with active or convalescent COVID-19. Each CDR3 is given with its conserved first and last residue. The D gene is left open where the match is weak.

v_gene: TRBV19; d_gene: NA; len: 15; CDR3aa: CASYATGRSGDTQYF
v_gene: TRBV19; d_gene: NA; len: 16; CDR3aa: CASSIEGGSFADTQYF
v_gene: TRBV5-1; d_gene: TRBD1; len: 15; CDR3aa: CASSQGQISTDTQYF
v_gene: TRBV28; d_gene: TRBD1; len: 14; CDR3aa: CASLNRGLHYGYTF
v_gene: TRBV6-6; d_gene: NA; len: 12; CDR3aa: CASRAGLNEQFF
v_gene: TRBV3-1/TRBV3-2; d_gene: NA; len: 16; CDR3aa: CASSQDGGGMNEKLFF
v_gene: TRBV11-3; d_gene: NA; len: 12; CDR3aa: CASSPNSYEQYF
v_gene: TRBV28; d_gene: NA; len: 15; CDR3aa: CASSLSRGASSPLHF
v_gene: TRBV3-1/TRBV3-2; d_gene: NA; len: 13; CDR3aa: CASSQLQGTEQYF
v_gene: TRBV27; d_gene: NA; len: 13; CDR3aa: CASSRSGIAEAFF
v_gene: TRBV7-9; d_gene: TRBD1; len: 18; CDR3aa: CASSFPLTGGSMNTEAFF
v_gene: TRBV11-2; d_gene: TRBD2; len: 15; CDR3aa: CASIQGLAGNNEQFF
v_gene: TRBV28; d_gene: TRBD1; len: 14; CDR3aa: CASSSGQGREKLFF
v_gene: TRBV3-1/TRBV3-2; d_gene: TRBD1; len: 18; CDR3aa: CASSQDLGTGINTGELFF
v_gene: TRBV28; d_gene: TRBD2; len: 16; CDR3aa: CASSLPLAGAYNEQFF
v_gene: TRBV30; d_gene: NA; len: 14; CDR3aa: CAWRSSTVKPEAFF
v_gene: TRBV7-2; d_gene: TRBD2; len: 17; CDR3aa: CASSLAGGRDLLHEQYF
v_gene: TRBV7-7; d_gene: NA; len: 16; CDR3aa: CASSLLGGRTMETQYF
v_gene: TRBV28; d_gene: NA; len: 13; CDR3aa: CASSEASSYEQYF
v_gene: TRBV7-2; d_gene: NA; len: 13; CDR3aa: CASGRGLINEQFF
v_gene: TRBV28; d_gene: NA; len: 16; CDR3aa: CASSPLLGKNTDTQYF
v_gene: TRBV5-1; d_gene: TRBD1; len: 14; CDR3aa: CASSFTGGNTEAFF
v_gene: TRBV6-5; d_gene: TRBD1; len: 14; CDR3aa: CASSLQGRDTEAFF
v_gene: TRBV18; d_gene: NA; len: 16; CDR3aa: CASSPEGPTGTDTQYF
v_gene: TRBV19; d_gene: NA; len: 14; CDR3aa: CASSTNQGNTEAFF
v_gene: TRBV7-9; d_gene: NA; len: 15; CDR3aa: CASSLMGTINSPLHF
v_gene: TRBV5-5; d_gene: NA; len: 15; CDR3aa: CASSLTISGATEAFF
v_gene: TRBV6-2/TRBV6-3; d_gene: NA; len: 12; CDR3aa: CASSFKFVGQYF
v_gene: TRBV11-3; d_gene: TRBD2; len: 16; CDR3aa: CASSLRTSGVLDTQYF
v_gene: TRBV10-2; d_gene: TRBD1; len: 14; CDR3aa: CASSALRDSYEQYF
v_gene: TRBV6-5; d_gene: TRBD1; len: 14; CDR3aa: CASSTGQGRIEQYF
v_gene: TRBV28; d_gene: NA; len: 12; CDR3aa: CASSDTGAEAFF
v_gene: TRBV27; d_gene: TRBD1; len: 14; CDR3aa: CASTGTGRYTEAFF
v_gene: TRBV10-1; d_gene: NA; len: 15; CDR3aa: CASRAGGPGVGGYTF
v_gene: TRBV29-1; d_gene: NA; len: 13; CDR3aa: CSVNPQSTDTQYF
v_gene: TRBV10-3; d_gene: TRBD1; len: 14; CDR3aa: CAISRTGASYEQYF
v_gene: TRBV28; d_gene: TRBD1; len: 16; CDR3aa: CASSLGTGLGIYEQYF
v_gene: TRBV14; d_gene: NA; len: 14; CDR3aa: CASRRTVYNSPLHF
v_gene: TRBV10-3; d_gene: TRBD2; len: 18; CDR3aa: CASGSQGTSGSDTDTQYF
v_gene: TRBV10-3; d_gene: NA; len: 12; CDR3aa: CAISDVSGEQYF
v_gene: TRBV7-8; d_gene: NA; len: 15; CDR3aa: CASSLPGPSAGELFF
v_gene: TRBV28; d_gene: NA; len: 13; CDR3aa: CASRTGSVYGYTF
v_gene: TRBV28; d_gene: TRBD1; len: 14; CDR3aa: CASSPPGQGRSLHF
v_gene: TRBV4-1; d_gene: TRBD2; len: 20; CDR3aa: CASSQASGRKSTSGTADRFF
v_gene: TRBV19; d_gene: NA; len: 15; CDR3aa: CASSIVYPGNQPQHF
v_gene: TRBV5-1; d_gene: TRBD2; len: 16; CDR3aa: CASSSGLAGGLYEQYF